This T cell receptor beta chain was identified in a study of control samples from healthy donors and cancer patients (TCRdb year 2020). The protocol used for the library was the immunoSEQ multiplex PCR assay. Held by TCRdb, this immuneACCESS table contains in-frame sequences only and omits some clones. Under half of the omission traces to an unresolved V gene where checked; the cause of the rest is unknown. This sample gives around 130,000 clones in total; roughly 90% of them show up just once. Just over 7.5% of the sample is held by the ten biggest clonotypes. V was cut back by 4 bases and J by 2 bases, leaving a gap of 8 bases between them. Based on the germline V gene, the CDR1 and CDR2 sequences are SNHLY and FYNNEI. The CDR3 measures 13 amino acids from cysteine to phenylalanine. CDR3 DNA is the only sequence kept; it has 39 bases, read in frame from the first base. Details on this clone: Its antigen has not been determined. Base-call qualities are not available, and no considerably larger clone is one nucleotide away. Other DNA sequences in this sample translate to the same CDR3.

The chain employs TRBV2 and TRBJ1-1; a tentative D call is TRBD1 (5 bases match). Specimen: PBMCs. The sequence came from a man aged 45-60 years with head and neck cancer. CDR3 sequence: CASSAGLNTEAFF. In nucleotides, the sequence is TGTGCCAGCAGTGCGGGGCTAAACACTGAAGCTTTCTTT.